These T cell receptor beta chains were read from a single sample in a study of T-cell memory formation after mild COVID-19. TCRdb itself ran the 5' RACE reads through MiXCR, one entry per CDR3 protein. The sample shows about 360,000 distinct CDR3 sequences, about 15% of them seen only once. Sequencing was done on a sample of PBMCs or a T cell subset sorted from them (not recorded which). All receptors come from a man aged 18 to 29 who had mild COVID-19 (a few samples of this study predate the infection). Cell type and time point are not known. Each CDR3 is given with its conserved first and last residue. The order of the fields is J gene, clone size, V gene, CDR3 length, D gene, CDR3 protein, CDR3 DNA. A D gene is named only where the DNA matches it firmly. The listing skips clone size in some rows; elsewhere it reads once, few, many or a size class.

>TRBJ2-7|few|TRBV27|14|TRBD2
CASSLRAGVFEQYF
TGTGCCAGCAGTTTAAGGGCGGGAGTCTTCGAGCAGTACTTC
>TRBJ2-1|few|TRBV7-3|15|TRBD2
CASSSRGGRGNEQFF
TGTGCCAGCAGCTCACGGGGGGGCCGGGGTAATGAGCAGTTCTTC
>TRBJ2-7|-|TRBV3-1|12|-
CASSQRAGEQYF
TGTGCCAGCAGCCAACGGGCGGGGGAGCAGTACTTC
>TRBJ2-3|-|TRBV20-1|16|-
CSARTGRAEYTDTQYF
TGCAGTGCTAGAACGGGACGGGCCGAATACACAGATACGCAGTATTTT
>TRBJ2-1|many|TRBV20-1|15|TRBD2
CSARDSAGAYNEQFF
TGCAGTGCTAGAGATTCGGCGGGAGCCTACAATGAGCAGTTCTTC
>TRBJ1-1|few|TRBV12-3/TRBV12-4|12|-
CASSPYVTEAFF
TGTGCCAGCAGTCCCTACGTCACTGAAGCTTTCTTT
>TRBJ2-5|-|TRBV20-1|13|TRBD1
CSATDRNQETQYF
TGCAGTGCCACGGACAGGAACCAAGAGACCCAGTACTTC
>TRBJ2-3|-|TRBV29-1|13|-
CSVEDPNTDTQYF
TGCAGCGTTGAAGATCCCAACACAGATACGCAGTATTTT
>TRBJ2-5|-|TRBV4-1|17|-
CASSQDLDSLFQETQYF
TGCGCCAGCAGCCAAGATCTAGACAGTTTATTCCAAGAGACCCAGTACTTC
>TRBJ2-3|few|TRBV10-3|16|TRBD2
CAISERLAGATDTQYF
TGTGCCATCAGCGAACGACTAGCGGGGGCCACAGATACGCAGTATTTT
>TRBJ2-2|-|TRBV7-2|15|-
CASSPWGVATGELFF
TGTGCCAGCAGCCCCTGGGGGGTGGCGACCGGGGAGCTGTTTTTT
>TRBJ1-1|-|TRBV27|15|TRBD1
CASRQDRGWGTEAFF
TGTGCCAGCAGGCAGGACAGGGGTTGGGGCACTGAAGCTTTCTTT
>TRBJ1-5|few|TRBV12-5|16|-
CASGFLIGPSNQPQHF
TGTGCTAGTGGTTTCCTCATTGGTCCCAGCAATCAGCCCCAGCATTTT
>TRBJ2-1|few|TRBV20-1|13|-
CSAPTGTTPRQFF
TGCAGTGCTCCCACGGGAACCACACCCCGGCAGTTCTTC
>TRBJ2-3|-|TRBV24-1|12|-
CATSARTDTQYF
TGTGCCACCAGTGCCCGCACAGATACGCAGTATTTT
>TRBJ2-1|-|TRBV12-3/TRBV12-4|15|TRBD2
CASSLWRGTYNEQFF
TGTGCCAGCAGTTTATGGCGGGGGACCTACAATGAGCAGTTCTTC
>TRBJ2-1|few|TRBV9|15|TRBD1
CASSVAGQGKAEQFF
TGTGCCAGCAGCGTAGCTGGACAGGGAAAGGCTGAGCAGTTCTTC
>TRBJ2-7|-|TRBV7-2|16|-
CASSLDSASRSYEQYF
TGTGCCAGCAGCTTAGATAGCGCCTCAAGGAGCTACGAGCAGTACTTC
>TRBJ1-1|-|TRBV7-6|16|TRBD1
CASSTPKGARDTEAFF
TGTGCCAGCAGCACGCCTAAGGGGGCCCGGGACACTGAAGCTTTCTTT
>TRBJ2-7|many|TRBV7-2|12|-
CASSLYGGEQYF
TGTGCCAGCAGCTTATACGGGGGAGAGCAGTACTTC
>TRBJ1-1|few|TRBV7-2|15|-
CASSLRISGANEAFF
TGTGCCAGCAGCTTAAGGATTTCCGGGGCTAATGAAGCTTTCTTT
>TRBJ2-2|-|TRBV7-2|17|TRBD1
CASSLVHRGRNTGELFF
TGTGCCAGCAGCTTAGTACACAGGGGGCGAAACACCGGGGAGCTGTTTTTT
>TRBJ2-3|few|TRBV20-1|15|-
CSARAPERSTDTQYF
TGCAGTGCTAGAGCCCCAGAAAGGAGCACAGATACGCAGTATTTT
>TRBJ2-7|-|TRBV7-2|12|-
CASSLPLSEQYF
TGTGCCAGCAGCTTACCTCTCTCAGAGCAGTACTTC
>TRBJ2-3|few|TRBV14|15|-
CASSQWRDFTDTQYF
TGTGCCAGCAGCCAATGGCGGGATTTCACAGATACGCAGTATTTT
>TRBJ1-4|-|TRBV4-1|16|-
CASSQDQSPIGEKLFF
TGCGCCAGCAGCCAAGATCAATCCCCTATTGGTGAAAAACTGTTTTTT
>TRBJ2-1|-|TRBV9|20|TRBD2
CASSVGRLAGGLRSYNEQFF
TGTGCCAGCAGCGTAGGGAGGCTAGCGGGGGGGCTCCGTTCCTACAATGAGCAGTTCTTC
>TRBJ2-4|-|TRBV6-6|13|-
CASSYSQGNIQYF
TGTGCCAGCAGTTACTCGCAAGGGAACATTCAGTACTTC
>TRBJ2-3|-|TRBV7-8|16|-
CASSETGPRSTDTQYF
TGTGCCAGCAGCGAGACGGGCCCCCGAAGCACAGATACGCAGTATTTT
>TRBJ2-1|many|TRBV5-1|16|TRBD1
CASSPTPGQAYNEQFF
TGCGCCAGCAGCCCCACCCCGGGACAGGCTTACAATGAGCAGTTCTTC
>TRBJ2-1|-|TRBV7-8|17|TRBD2
CASSFFQAGGSYNEQFF
TGTGCCAGCAGCTTCTTTCAAGCGGGGGGATCTTACAATGAGCAGTTCTTC
>TRBJ2-7|-|TRBV27|13|-
CASGRQIAYEQYF
TGTGCCAGCGGAAGGCAGATAGCTTACGAGCAGTACTTC
>TRBJ2-7|-|TRBV10-3|14|-
CAISESRTEYEQYF
TGTGCCATCAGTGAGTCAAGGACAGAGTACGAGCAGTACTTC
>TRBJ1-5|-|TRBV18|15|-
CASSPRGNSNQPQHF
TGTGCCAGCTCACCGAGGGGGAATAGCAATCAGCCCCAGCATTTT
>TRBJ1-2|-|TRBV7-9|15|-
CASSGGAAWDYGYTF
TGTGCCAGCAGCGGGGGGGCAGCATGGGACTATGGCTACACCTTC
>TRBJ1-5|many|TRBV7-8|16|-
CASSLANSHSNQPQHF
TGTGCCAGCAGCTTAGCAAACAGTCATAGCAATCAGCCCCAGCATTTT
>TRBJ2-7|-|TRBV2|13|TRBD1
CASISTGAYEQYF
TGTGCCAGCATTAGTACAGGGGCCTACGAGCAGTACTTC
>TRBJ2-5|once|TRBV3-1|14|-
CASSLTRRLETQYF
TGTGCCAGCAGCCTGACTCGCCGCCTCGAGACCCAGTACTTC
>TRBJ1-1|-|TRBV5-1|13|-
CASNQGVNTEAFF
TGCGCCAGCAACCAGGGTGTGAACACTGAAGCTTTCTTT
>TRBJ1-2|once|TRBV5-8|15|-
CASSGVVDRTYGYTF
TGTGCCAGCAGCGGGGTAGTTGACAGAACCTATGGCTACACCTTC
>TRBJ2-5|-|TRBV29-1|11|-
CSDRGQETQYF
TGCAGCGACCGGGGCCAAGAGACCCAGTACTTC
>TRBJ2-5|many|TRBV5-1|15|-
CASSLVLGTGETQYF
TGCGCCAGCAGCTTGGTCCTCGGGACTGGAGAGACCCAGTACTTC
>TRBJ1-5|-|TRBV20-1|14|TRBD1
CSASHTGGNQPQHF
TGCAGTGCTAGCCACACAGGGGGCAATCAGCCCCAGCATTTT
>TRBJ1-1|few|TRBV7-2|15|-
CASSLGKQMNTEAFF
TGTGCCAGCAGCTTAGGAAAGCAGATGAACACTGAAGCTTTCTTT
>TRBJ2-1|many|TRBV29-1|13|-
CSGSGPFYNEQFF
TGCAGCGGGTCCGGGCCCTTCTACAATGAGCAGTTCTTC
>TRBJ2-7|few|TRBV11-2|15|TRBD2
CASSLRLAGVYEQYF
TGTGCCAGCAGCTTACGCCTAGCGGGGGTTTACGAGCAGTACTTC
>TRBJ1-2|-|TRBV7-9|15|-
CASSPIGDSNYGYTF
TGTGCCAGCAGCCCTATTGGCGACTCTAACTATGGCTACACCTTC
>TRBJ2-5|-|TRBV12-3/TRBV12-4|14|-
CASSLNPRGETQYF
TGTGCCAGCAGTTTAAATCCTCGGGGCGAGACCCAGTACTTC
>TRBJ1-2|-|TRBV7-9|14|TRBD1
CASSSTGGNYGYTF
TGTGCCAGCAGCTCGACAGGGGGGAACTATGGCTACACCTTC
>TRBJ2-2|-|TRBV6-1|14|-
CAGRTHSNTGELFF
TGTGCGGGAAGGACCCACTCGAACACCGGGGAGCTGTTTTTT
>TRBJ1-1|-|TRBV4-3|17|-
CASSQDLGLQLNTEAFF
TGCGCCAGCAGCCAAGATCTGGGACTCCAACTAAACACTGAAGCTTTCTTT
>TRBJ2-5|-|TRBV19|15|TRBD1
CASTLTGAKQETQYF
TGTGCCAGTACCCTGACAGGGGCGAAACAAGAGACCCAGTACTTC
>TRBJ1-2|many|TRBV7-9|9|-
CASSPGYTF
TGTGCCAGCTCTCCTGGCTACACCTTC
>TRBJ1-2|-|TRBV6-2/TRBV6-3|13|-
CASSPHQPTAGTF
TGTGCCAGCAGCCCTCATCAGCCGACGGCGGGGACCTTC
>TRBJ1-6|-|TRBV12-3/TRBV12-4|14|-
CASSLGQFRTPLHF
TGTGCCAGCAGTTTGGGGCAGTTTAGGACACCCCTCCACTTT